These 2 T cell receptor beta chains share one sample of origin, sequenced in a study of blood T cell repertoires in COVID-19. TCRdb keeps only in-frame clones here, not all; method: immunoSEQ multiplex PCR. The sample lists 300,000 or so clones; 70% to 90% were seen once. The sample was peripheral blood. These receptors originate from a man aged 65-85 years with acute or convalescent COVID-19.

This sequence joins TRBV7-5 and TRBJ2-4; the listed D gene, TRBD2, was not tested against the DNA. TRBV7-5 is assigned pseudogene status. There are 21 residues in the CDR3. In DNA, the CDR3 is TGTGTCAGAAGTGGTTCCAAAAAGGGACTAGATGGGACACTAGCCAAAAACATTCAGTACTTC. It translates to CVRSGSKKGLDGTLAKNIQYF.

The genes are TRBV28 and TRBJ1-5; D remains unclear. V gave up 2 bases and J gave up 6 bases, with 11 bases separating them. Looked up from germline, CDR1 is MDHEN and CDR2 is SYDVKM. This CDR3 spans 14 amino acids. CDR3 bases: TGTGCCAGCAGTTTAGCGGGCCCCTCTCAGCCCCAGCATTTT. Protein product: CASSLAGPSQPQHF.